A single T cell receptor (beta chain) is shown here with its context. The sample belongs to a study of shared T cell receptors in the human thymus. Clones were read by immunoSEQ multiplex PCR, and TCRdb kept only the in-frame ones, dropping some. The sample has roughly 500,000 clones; 70% to 80% are singletons. Germline lookup yields CDR1 SGHTA and CDR2 FQGNSA. Trimming took off 5 bases at V and 6 bases at J, with 14 bases between the two ends. The CDR3 is 14 residues long. These data also featured in a second study, about human thymus T cells. From that paper: Donors consisted of healthy Finnish infants (having corrective surgery for congenital heart defects). In corrective heart surgery, resections were taken, and these provided the thymus tissue. Thymic and blood repertoires seemed to show skewed V and J gene use. Thymic repertoires of unrelated individuals were reported in related research to overlap highly.

The material sequenced was thymocytes. This TCR derives from a boy under two years old with a congenital heart defect. V gene TRBV7-2 combines with J gene TRBJ1-5; D possibly corresponds to TRBD1 (6 bases). The CDR3 DNA reads TGTGCCAGCAGCCTACAGGGACCTCCTCAGCCCCAGCATTTT. Amino acids: CASSLQGPPQPQHF.